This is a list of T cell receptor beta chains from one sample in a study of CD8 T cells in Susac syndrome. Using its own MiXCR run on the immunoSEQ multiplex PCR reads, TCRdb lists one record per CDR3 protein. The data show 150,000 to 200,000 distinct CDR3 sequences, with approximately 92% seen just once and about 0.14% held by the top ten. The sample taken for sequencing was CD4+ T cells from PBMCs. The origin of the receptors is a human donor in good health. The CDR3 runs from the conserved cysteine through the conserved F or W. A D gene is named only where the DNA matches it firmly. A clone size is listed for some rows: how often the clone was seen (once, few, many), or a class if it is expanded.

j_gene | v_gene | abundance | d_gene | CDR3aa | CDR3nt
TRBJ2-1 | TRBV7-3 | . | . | CASSSSGSYNEQFF | TGTGCCAGCAGCTCGTCGGGTTCCTACAATGAGCAGTTCTTC
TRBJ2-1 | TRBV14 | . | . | CASGGQGIEQFF | TGTGCCAGCGGCGGTCAGGGGATTGAGCAGTTCTTC
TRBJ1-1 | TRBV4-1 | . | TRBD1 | CASRRTGYPEAFF | TGCGCCAGCCGGCGGACAGGGTATCCTGAAGCTTTCTTT
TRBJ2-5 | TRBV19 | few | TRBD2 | CASSRLAGDETQYF | TGTGCCAGCTCGCGACTAGCGGGGGATGAGACCCAGTACTTC
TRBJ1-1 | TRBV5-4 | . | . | CASSPFRQNTEAFF | TGTGCCAGCAGCCCCTTTCGCCAGAACACTGAAGCTTTCTTT
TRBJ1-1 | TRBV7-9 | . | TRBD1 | CASSPRGGQGYTEAFF | TGTGCCAGCAGCCCTAGGGGGGGACAGGGTTACACTGAAGCTTTCTTT
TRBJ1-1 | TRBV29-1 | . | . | CSVDQGKTEAFF | TGCAGCGTTGACCAGGGGAAAACTGAAGCTTTCTTT
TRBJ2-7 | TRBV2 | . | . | CASGDYEQYF | TGTGCCAGCGGAGACTACGAGCAGTACTTC
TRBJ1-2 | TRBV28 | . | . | CASSLGWGYTF | TGTGCCAGCAGTTTGGGGTGGGGCTACACCTTC
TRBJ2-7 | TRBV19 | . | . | CASSPRLSGEQYF | TGTGCCAGTAGCCCCAGGTTATCGGGGGAGCAGTACTTC
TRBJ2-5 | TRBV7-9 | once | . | CASSPPGSQETQYF | TGTGCCAGCAGCCCCCCGGGCAGCCAAGAGACCCAGTACTTC
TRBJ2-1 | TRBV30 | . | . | CAWSGQSFYNEQFF | TGTGCCTGGAGCGGGCAGTCCTTTTACAATGAGCAGTTCTTC
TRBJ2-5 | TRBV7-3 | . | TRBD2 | CASSQGLAGSQETQYF | TGTGCCAGCAGCCAGGGACTAGCGGGGTCCCAAGAGACCCAGTACTTC
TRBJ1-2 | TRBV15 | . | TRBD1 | CATSREDDREDGYTF | TGTGCCACCAGCAGAGAGGATGACAGGGAGGATGGCTACACCTTC
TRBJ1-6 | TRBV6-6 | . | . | CASSYKGINSPLHF | TGTGCCAGCAGTTACAAGGGGATAAATTCACCCCTCCACTTT
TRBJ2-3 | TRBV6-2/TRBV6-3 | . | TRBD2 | CASSLGAGGSSTDTQYF | TGTGCCAGCAGTTTGGGAGCGGGGGGTTCTAGCACAGATACGCAGTATTTT
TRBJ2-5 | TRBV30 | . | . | CAFRDRQETQYF | TGTGCCTTCCGGGACCGCCAAGAGACCCAGTACTTC
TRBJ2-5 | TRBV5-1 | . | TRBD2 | CASSLSTSGEETQYF | TGCGCCAGCAGCTTGAGTACTAGCGGAGAAGAGACCCAGTACTTC
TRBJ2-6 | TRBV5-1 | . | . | CASSLRSPSGANVLTF | TGCGCCAGCAGCTTGAGGAGTCCCTCTGGGGCCAACGTCCTGACTTTC
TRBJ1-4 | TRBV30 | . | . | CAWSVGYPEKLFF | TGTGCCTGGAGTGTTGGTTATCCTGAAAAACTGTTTTTT
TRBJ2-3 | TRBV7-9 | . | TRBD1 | CASSSGTGSKDTQYF | TGTGCCAGCAGCTCTGGGACAGGGAGTAAAGATACGCAGTATTTT
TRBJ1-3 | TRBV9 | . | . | CASSGPPRNTIYF | TGTGCCAGCAGCGGACCGCCGAGGAACACCATATATTTT
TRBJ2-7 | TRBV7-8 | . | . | CASSWGGTGFYEQYF | TGTGCCAGCAGCTGGGGGGGGACAGGCTTCTACGAGCAGTACTTC
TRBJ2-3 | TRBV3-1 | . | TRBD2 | CASSRLAGGNTDTQYF | TGTGCCAGCAGCCGATTAGCGGGGGGGAACACAGATACGCAGTATTTT
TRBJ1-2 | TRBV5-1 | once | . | CASSLGRSDYGYTF | TGCGCCAGCAGCTTGGGGCGGTCGGACTATGGCTACACCTTC
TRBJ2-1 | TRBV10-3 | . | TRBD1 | CAITGTGGRNEQFF | TGTGCCATCACCGGGACAGGGGGAAGAAATGAGCAGTTCTTC
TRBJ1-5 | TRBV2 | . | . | CASSEGSGLDRGPQHF | TGTGCCAGCAGTGAAGGGTCAGGCCTGGACCGCGGGCCCCAGCATTTT
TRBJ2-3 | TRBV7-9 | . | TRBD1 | CASSGDRGWTDTQYF | TGTGCCAGCAGCGGGGACAGGGGGTGGACAGATACGCAGTATTTT
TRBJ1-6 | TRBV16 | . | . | CASSQSRVGNSPLHF | TGTGCCAGCAGCCAATCGAGGGTCGGGAATTCACCCCTCCACTTT
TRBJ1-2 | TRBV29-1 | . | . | CSVEHRGQSYTF | TGCAGCGTTGAACATCGGGGCCAAAGCTACACCTTC
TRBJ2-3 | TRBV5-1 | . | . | CASSLGGTSGTQYF | TGCGCCAGCAGCTTAGGCGGTACGTCGGGGACGCAGTATTTT
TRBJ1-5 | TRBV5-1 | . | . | CASSAGGGRNQPQHF | TGCGCCAGCAGCGCGGGGGGAGGTCGGAATCAGCCCCAGCATTTT
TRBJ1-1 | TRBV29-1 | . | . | CSVERQEGTEAFF | TGCAGCGTTGAAAGACAGGAGGGTACTGAAGCTTTCTTT
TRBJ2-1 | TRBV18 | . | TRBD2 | CASSPPGTSGGDNEQFF | TGTGCCAGCTCACCACCCGGGACTAGCGGGGGGGACAATGAGCAGTTCTTC
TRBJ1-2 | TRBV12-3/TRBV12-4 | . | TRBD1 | CASSATGDYGYTF | TGTGCCAGCAGTGCGACAGGGGATTATGGCTACACCTTC
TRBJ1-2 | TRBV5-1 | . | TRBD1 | CASSPDGPDRGGGYTF | TGCGCCAGCAGCCCGGATGGACCCGACAGGGGAGGCGGCTACACCTTC
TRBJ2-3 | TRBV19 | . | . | CASKRQGGGIDTQYF | TGTGCCAGTAAAAGGCAGGGGGGGGGCATAGATACGCAGTATTTT
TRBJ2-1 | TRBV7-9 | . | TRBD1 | CASSAGQGAYNEQFF | TGTGCCAGCAGCGCGGGACAGGGAGCTTACAATGAGCAGTTCTTC
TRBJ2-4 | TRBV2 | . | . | CASSPSRAVQWYF | TGTGCCAGCAGTCCGTCTCGGGCCGTTCAGTGGTACTTC
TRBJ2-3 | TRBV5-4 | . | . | CASSPGRSSTDTQYF | TGTGCCAGCAGCCCGGGTCGTTCCTCGACAGATACGCAGTATTTT
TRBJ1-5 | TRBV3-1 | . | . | CASSQKGQPQHF | TGTGCCAGCAGCCAGAAGGGTCAGCCCCAGCATTTT
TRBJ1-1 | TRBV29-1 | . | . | CSVNSNTEAFF | TGCAGCGTTAACAGCAACACTGAAGCTTTCTTT
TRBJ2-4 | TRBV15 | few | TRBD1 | CATSRAEAGGFGNIQYF | TGTGCCACCAGCAGAGCGGAGGCAGGGGGCTTCGGAAACATTCAGTACTTC
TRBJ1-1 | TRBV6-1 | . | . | CASSPSRVVNTEAFF | TGTGCCAGCAGTCCTTCTCGGGTGGTTAACACTGAAGCTTTCTTT
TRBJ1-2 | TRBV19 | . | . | CASSIEKVLTANYGYTF | TGTGCCAGTAGTATAGAAAAGGTTTTGACAGCTAACTATGGCTACACCTTC
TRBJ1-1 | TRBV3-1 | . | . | CASSQEGLRSRTEAFF | TGTGCCAGCAGCCAAGAGGGACTTAGAAGTCGCACTGAAGCTTTCTTT
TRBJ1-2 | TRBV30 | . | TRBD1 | CAWATGVGYTF | TGTGCCTGGGCGACAGGGGTAGGCTACACCTTC
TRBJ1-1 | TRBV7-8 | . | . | CASSLVGGNMNTEAFF | TGTGCCAGCAGCTTAGTGGGCGGAAATATGAACACTGAAGCTTTCTTT
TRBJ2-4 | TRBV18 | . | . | CASSPSSESKNIQYF | TGTGCCAGCTCCCCTTCTAGCGAGTCCAAAAACATTCAGTACTTC
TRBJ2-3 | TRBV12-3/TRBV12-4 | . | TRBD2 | CASIPFRTSGGVDTQYF | TGTGCCAGCATCCCGTTTCGCACTAGCGGGGGAGTCGATACGCAGTATTTT